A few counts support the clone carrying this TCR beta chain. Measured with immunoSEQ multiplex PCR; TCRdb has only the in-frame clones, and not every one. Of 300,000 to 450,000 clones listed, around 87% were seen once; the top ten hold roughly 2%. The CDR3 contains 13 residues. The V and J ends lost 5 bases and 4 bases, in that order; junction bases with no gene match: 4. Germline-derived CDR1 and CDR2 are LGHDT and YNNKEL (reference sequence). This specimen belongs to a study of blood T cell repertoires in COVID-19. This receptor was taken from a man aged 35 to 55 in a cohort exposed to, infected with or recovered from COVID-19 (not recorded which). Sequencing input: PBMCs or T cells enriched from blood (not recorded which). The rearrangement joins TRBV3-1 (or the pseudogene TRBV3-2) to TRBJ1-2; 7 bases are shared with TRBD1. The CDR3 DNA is TGTGCCAGCAGCGACAGGGCCTTCTATGGCTACACCTTC. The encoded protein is CASSDRAFYGYTF.